This T cell receptor beta chain came from a study of blood T cells in healthy people across ages. Study observations and caveats: Significant beta diversity loss was already apparent by age approximately 38, declining roughly linearly. Greater diversity and more naive CD4+ cells were seen in long-lived donors than in aged donors. Percentage of naive T cells showed a strong correlation with TCR beta diversity.

Germline V gene lookup returns CDR1 SNHLY and CDR2 FYNNEI. The length of the CDR3 is 15 residues. As regards this clonotype: No antigen is known for it. This may arise from a read error, as a much more abundant clone is one base away.

Primed by a sample-barcoded 5' primer and a J-beta primer mix, a second PCR proceeded for 7 to 11 cycles. TCRdb independently ran MiXCR on the 5' RACE reads; one entry per CDR3 protein. The sample includes about 1.7 million distinct CDR3 sequences, 28% of them seen just once. The sample taken for sequencing was blood. This sequence was found in a woman under 40 in good health. The chain joins TRBV2 to TRBJ2-1; tentatively, D is TRBD2 (6 bases). The CDR3 nucleotides read TGTGCCGGCAGGGCCAGGGAGACTAGTTCTGATGAGCAGTTCTTC. Translated: CAGRARETSSDEQFF.